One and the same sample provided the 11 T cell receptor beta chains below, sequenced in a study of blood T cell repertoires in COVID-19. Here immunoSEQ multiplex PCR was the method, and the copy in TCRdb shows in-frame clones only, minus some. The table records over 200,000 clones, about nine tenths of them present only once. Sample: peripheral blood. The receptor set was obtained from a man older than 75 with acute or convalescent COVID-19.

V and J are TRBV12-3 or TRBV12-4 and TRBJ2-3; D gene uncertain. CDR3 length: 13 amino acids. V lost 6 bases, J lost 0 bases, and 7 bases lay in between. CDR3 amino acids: CASSPPSTDTQYF. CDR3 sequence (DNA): TGTGCCAGCAGCCCCCCTAGCACAGATACGCAGTATTTT.

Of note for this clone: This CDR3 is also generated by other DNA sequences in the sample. The CDR3 DNA is TGTGCCAGCAGGGCAGGGGGCTTGGGCGAGCAGTACTTC. Protein: CASRAGGLGEQYF. The V and J genes are TRBV28 and TRBJ2-7; 8 positions match TRBD1. This CDR3 has 13 amino acids. Unmatched junction bases numbered 7, after V lost 6 bases and J lost 6 bases. The germline CDR1 and CDR2 sequences are MDHEN and SYDVKM.

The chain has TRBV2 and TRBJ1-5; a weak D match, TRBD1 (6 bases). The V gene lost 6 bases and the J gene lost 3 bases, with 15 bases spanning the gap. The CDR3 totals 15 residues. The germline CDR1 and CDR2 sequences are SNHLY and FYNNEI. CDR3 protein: CASSARGGTNQPQHF. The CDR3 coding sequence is TGTGCCAGCAGCGCAAGGGGGGGGACCAATCAGCCCCAGCATTTT. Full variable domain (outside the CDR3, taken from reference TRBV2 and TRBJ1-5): EPEVTQTPSHQVTQMGQEVILRCVPISNHLYFYWYRQILGQKVEFLVSFYNNEISEKSEIFDDQFSVERPDGSNFTLKIRSTKLEDSAMYFCASSARGGTNQPQHFGDGTRLSIL.

The CDR3 nucleotides read TGTGCCAGCAGCCCATGGAGCGGACAAGAGACCCAGTACTTC. It is translated as CASSPWSGQETQYF. The rearrangement joins TRBV5-4 to TRBJ2-5; the D gene is possibly TRBD2 (5 bases). The CDR3 is 14 residues long. Per germline, CDR1 SGHNT and CDR2 YYREEE (reference sequence). The V and J ends lost 4 bases and 2 bases respectively, with 12 bases between them.

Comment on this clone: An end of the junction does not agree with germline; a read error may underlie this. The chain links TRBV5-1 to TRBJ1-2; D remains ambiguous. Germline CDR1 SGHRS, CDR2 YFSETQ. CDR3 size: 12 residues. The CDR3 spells CASSLEDYGHTF. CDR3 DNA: TGCGCCAGCAGCTTGGAGGACTATGGCCACACCTTC.

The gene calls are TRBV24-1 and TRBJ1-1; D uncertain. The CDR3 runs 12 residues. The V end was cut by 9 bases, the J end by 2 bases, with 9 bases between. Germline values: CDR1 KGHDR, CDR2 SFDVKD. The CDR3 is CATGQANTEAFF. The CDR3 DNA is TGTGCCACCGGGCAGGCTAACACTGAAGCTTTCTTT.

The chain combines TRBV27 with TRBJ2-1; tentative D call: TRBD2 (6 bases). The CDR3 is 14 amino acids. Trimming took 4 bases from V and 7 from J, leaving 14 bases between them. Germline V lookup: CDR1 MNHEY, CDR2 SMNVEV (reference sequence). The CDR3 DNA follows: TGTGCCAGCAGTTCCCCCGGGACTCGAAATGAGCAGTTCTTC. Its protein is CASSSPGTRNEQFF.

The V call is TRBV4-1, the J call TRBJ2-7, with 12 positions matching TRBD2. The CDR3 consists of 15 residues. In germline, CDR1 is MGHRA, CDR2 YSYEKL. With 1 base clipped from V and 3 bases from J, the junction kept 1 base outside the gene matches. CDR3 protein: CASSQGLAGVYEQYF. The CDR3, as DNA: TGCGCCAGCAGCCAAGGACTAGCGGGAGTCTACGAGCAGTACTTC.

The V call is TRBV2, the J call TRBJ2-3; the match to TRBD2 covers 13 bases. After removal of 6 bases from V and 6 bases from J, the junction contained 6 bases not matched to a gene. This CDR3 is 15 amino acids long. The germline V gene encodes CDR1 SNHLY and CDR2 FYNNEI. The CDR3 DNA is TGTGCCAGCAGGGGGACTAGCGGGATGTCGGATACGCAGTATTTT. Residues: CASRGTSGMSDTQYF.

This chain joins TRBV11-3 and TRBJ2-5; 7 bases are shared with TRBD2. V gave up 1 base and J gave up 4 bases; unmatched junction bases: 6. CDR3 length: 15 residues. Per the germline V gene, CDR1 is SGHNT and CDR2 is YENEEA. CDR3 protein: CASSLVKPSGETQYF. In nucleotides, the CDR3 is TGTGCCAGCAGCTTAGTTAAGCCTAGCGGAGAGACCCAGTACTTC. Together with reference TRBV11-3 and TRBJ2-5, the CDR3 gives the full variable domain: EAGVVQSPRYKIIEKKQPVAFWCNPISGHNTLYWYLQNLGQGPELLIRYENEEAVDDSQLPKDRFSAERLKGVDSTLKIQPAELGDSAVYLCASSLVKPSGETQYFGPGTRLLVL.

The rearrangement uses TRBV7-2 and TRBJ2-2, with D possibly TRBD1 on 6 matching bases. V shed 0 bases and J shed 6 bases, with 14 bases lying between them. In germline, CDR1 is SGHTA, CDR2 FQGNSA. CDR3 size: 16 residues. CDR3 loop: CASSLALRGIPGELFF. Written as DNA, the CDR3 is TGTGCCAGCAGCTTAGCGCTAAGGGGGATACCCGGGGAGCTGTTTTTT.